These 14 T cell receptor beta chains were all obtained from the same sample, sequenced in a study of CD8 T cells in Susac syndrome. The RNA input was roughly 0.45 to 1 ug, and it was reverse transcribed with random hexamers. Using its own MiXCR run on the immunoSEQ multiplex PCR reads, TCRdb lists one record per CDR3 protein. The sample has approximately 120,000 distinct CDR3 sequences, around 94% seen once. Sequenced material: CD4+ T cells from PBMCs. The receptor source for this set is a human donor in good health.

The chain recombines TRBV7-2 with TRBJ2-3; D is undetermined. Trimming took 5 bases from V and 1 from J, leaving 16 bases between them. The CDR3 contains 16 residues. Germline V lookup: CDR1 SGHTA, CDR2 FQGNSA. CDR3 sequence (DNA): TGTGCCAGCAGCGTTAGCCGCACTTCGGGCACAGATACGCAGTATTTT. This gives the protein CASSVSRTSGTDTQYF.

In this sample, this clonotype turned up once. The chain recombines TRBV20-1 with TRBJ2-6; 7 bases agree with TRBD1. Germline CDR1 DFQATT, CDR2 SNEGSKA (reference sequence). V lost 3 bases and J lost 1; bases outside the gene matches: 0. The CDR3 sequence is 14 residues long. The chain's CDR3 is CSASRGSGANVLTF. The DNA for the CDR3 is TGCAGTGCTAGCAGGGGGTCTGGGGCCAACGTCCTGACTTTC.

CDR3 bases: TGTGCCAGCAGCTCCCATAACATACTAGCGGGAACCTCCTACGAGCAGTACTTC. Its protein product is CASSSHNILAGTSYEQYF. The V call is TRBV7-8, the J call TRBJ2-7; 10 bases map to TRBD2. Germline-derived CDR1 and CDR2 are SGHVS and FQNEAQ. The junction had 12 bases not matched to a gene; V was cut back by 4 bases and J by 0 bases. The CDR3 consists of 18 residues.

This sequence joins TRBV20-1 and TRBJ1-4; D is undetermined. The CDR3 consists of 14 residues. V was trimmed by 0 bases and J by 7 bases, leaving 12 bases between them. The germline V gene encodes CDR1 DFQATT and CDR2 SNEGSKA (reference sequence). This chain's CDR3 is CSAREGGISEKLFF. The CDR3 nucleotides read TGCAGTGCTAGAGAGGGAGGGATCAGTGAAAAACTGTTTTTT.

DNA of the CDR3: TGTGCCAGCTCACCTGGGACAGACAATCAGCCCCAGCATTTT. Amino acids: CASSPGTDNQPQHF. J is TRBJ1-5 and V is TRBV18; 7 nucleotides agree with TRBD1. CDR3 length: 14 residues. Germline CDR1 reads KGHSH; CDR2 reads LQKENI. The V gene end was trimmed by 3 bases and the J gene end by 3 bases; junction bases not matched to a gene: 2.

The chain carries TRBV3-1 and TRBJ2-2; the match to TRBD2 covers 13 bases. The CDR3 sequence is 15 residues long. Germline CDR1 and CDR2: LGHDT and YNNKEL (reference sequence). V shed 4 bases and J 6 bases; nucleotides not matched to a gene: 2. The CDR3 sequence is CASSPTSGRAGELFF. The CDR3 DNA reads TGTGCCAGCAGCCCCACTAGCGGGAGGGCCGGGGAGCTGTTTTTT.

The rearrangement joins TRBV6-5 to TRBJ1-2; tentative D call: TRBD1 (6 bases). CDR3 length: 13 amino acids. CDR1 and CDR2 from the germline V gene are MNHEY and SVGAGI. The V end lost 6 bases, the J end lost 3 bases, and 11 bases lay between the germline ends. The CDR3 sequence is CASRRRTDYGYTF. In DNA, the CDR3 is TGTGCCAGCAGGCGTAGGACAGACTATGGCTACACCTTC.

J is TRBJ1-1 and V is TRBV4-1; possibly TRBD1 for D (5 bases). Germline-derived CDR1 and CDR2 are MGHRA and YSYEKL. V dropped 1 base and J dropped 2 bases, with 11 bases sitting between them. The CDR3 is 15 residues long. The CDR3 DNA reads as TGCGCCAGCAGCCAAGGACAGACTACTAACACTGAAGCTTTCTTT. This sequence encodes CASSQGQTTNTEAFF.

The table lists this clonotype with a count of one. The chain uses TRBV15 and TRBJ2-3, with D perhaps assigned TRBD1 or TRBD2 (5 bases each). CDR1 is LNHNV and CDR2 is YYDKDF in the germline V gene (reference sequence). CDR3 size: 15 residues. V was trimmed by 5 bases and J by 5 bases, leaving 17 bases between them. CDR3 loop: CATSAQRRGGDTQYF. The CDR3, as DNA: TGTGCCACCAGCGCACAGCGGCGTGGGGGAGATACGCAGTATTTT.

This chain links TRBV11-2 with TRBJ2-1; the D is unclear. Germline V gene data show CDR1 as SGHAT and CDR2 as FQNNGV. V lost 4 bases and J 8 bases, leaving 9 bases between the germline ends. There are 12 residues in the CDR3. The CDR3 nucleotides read TGTGCCAGCAGCTCCCGCTGGGATGAGCAGTTCTTC. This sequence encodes CASSSRWDEQFF.

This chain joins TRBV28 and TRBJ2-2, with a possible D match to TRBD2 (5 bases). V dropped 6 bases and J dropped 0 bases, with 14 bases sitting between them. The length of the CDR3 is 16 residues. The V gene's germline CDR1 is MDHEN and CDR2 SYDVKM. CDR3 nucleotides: TGTGCCAGCAGAACCCCTAGCCCCCCGAACACCGGGGAGCTGTTTTTT. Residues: CASRTPSPPNTGELFF. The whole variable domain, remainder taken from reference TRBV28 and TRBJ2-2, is DVKVTQSSRYLVKRTGEKVFLECVQDMDHENMFWYRQDPGLGLRLIYFSYDVKMKEKGDIPEGYSVSREKKERFSLILESASTNQTSMYLCASRTPSPPNTGELFFGEGSRLTVL.

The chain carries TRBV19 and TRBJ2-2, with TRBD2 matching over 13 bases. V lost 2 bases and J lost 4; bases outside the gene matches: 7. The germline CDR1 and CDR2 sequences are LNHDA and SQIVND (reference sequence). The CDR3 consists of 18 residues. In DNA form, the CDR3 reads TGTGCCAGTAGTATACTCCGGACTAGCGGGAGTGTCACCGGGGAGCTGTTTTTT. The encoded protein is CASSILRTSGSVTGELFF.

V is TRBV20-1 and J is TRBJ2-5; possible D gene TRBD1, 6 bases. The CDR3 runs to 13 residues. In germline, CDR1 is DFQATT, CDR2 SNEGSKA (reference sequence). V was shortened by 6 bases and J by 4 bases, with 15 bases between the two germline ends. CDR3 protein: CSAETQGRETQYF. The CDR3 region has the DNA TGCAGTGCGGAAACCCAGGGGAGAGAGACCCAGTACTTC.

The CDR3 here is CASSIKRENEQFF. The CDR3 region has the DNA TGTGCCAGCAGTATAAAGCGGGAGAATGAGCAGTTCTTC. This rearrangement joins TRBV2 to TRBJ2-1, with TRBD2 identical over 8 bases. Germline loops: CDR1 SNHLY, CDR2 FYNNEI. J was trimmed by 7 bases and V by 5 bases; bases with no gene match: 4. The CDR3 covers 13 residues.